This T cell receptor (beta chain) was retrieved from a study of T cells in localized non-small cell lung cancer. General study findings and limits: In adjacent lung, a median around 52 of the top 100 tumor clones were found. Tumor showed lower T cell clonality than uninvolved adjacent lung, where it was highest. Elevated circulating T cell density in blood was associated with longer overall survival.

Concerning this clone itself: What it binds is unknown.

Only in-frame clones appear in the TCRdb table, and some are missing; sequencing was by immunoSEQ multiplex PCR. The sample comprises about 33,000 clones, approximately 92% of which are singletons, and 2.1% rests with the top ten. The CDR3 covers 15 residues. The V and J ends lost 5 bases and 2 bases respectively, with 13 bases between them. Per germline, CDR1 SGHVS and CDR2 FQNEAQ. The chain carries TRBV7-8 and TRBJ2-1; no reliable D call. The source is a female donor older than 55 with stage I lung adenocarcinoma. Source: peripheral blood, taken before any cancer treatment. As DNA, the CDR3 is TGTGCCAGCAGCCCGAACCGTTTTACCTACAATGAGCAGTTCTTC. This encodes CASSPNRFTYNEQFF.